A single sample gave rise to the 24 T cell receptor beta chains below, sequenced in a study of CD8 T cells in ankylosing spondylitis. MiXCR, applied by TCRdb to the 5' RACE reads, yields one record per CDR3 protein. The sample shows roughly 160,000 distinct CDR3 sequences, about 9.9% of them seen only once. The sample comprised blood, either unsorted or a sorted T cell fraction (not recorded which). These receptors all come from a male donor with ankylosing spondylitis or in good health (not recorded which).

This clonotype was counted ten times or more. The chain couples TRBV30 to TRBJ1-1, with a possible D match to TRBD1 (5 bases). CDR3 size: 14 residues. V was cut by 3 bases and J by 10 bases, with 21 bases left in between. Germline V CDR1 and CDR2: GTSNPN, SVGIG (reference sequence). The CDR3 sequence: CAWSLMGDVGVAFF. In DNA form, the CDR3 reads TGTGCCTGGAGCCTCATGGGGGACGTCGGGGTAGCTTTCTTT. Looking up the rest from reference TRBV30 and TRBJ1-1 gives the full variable domain: SQTIHQWPATLVQPVGSPLSLECTVEGTSNPNLYWYRQAAGRGLQLLFYSVGIGQISSEVPQNLSASRPQDRQFILSSKKLLLSDSGFYLCAWSLMGDVGVAFFGQGTRLTVV.

This clonotype has a count of ten or more. The CDR3 coding sequence is TGCGCCAGCAGCGGAGCAGGCTCCTACGAGCAGTACTTC. Translating it yields CASSGAGSYEQYF. This chain links TRBV4-1 with TRBJ2-7; D is unclear. The CDR3 covers 13 residues. The germline gives CDR1 MGHRA, CDR2 YSYEKL. Between the trimmed V and J ends, which lost 5 bases and 0 bases, there was a span of 8 bases.

This clonotype turned up a few times. This rearrangement joins TRBV5-1 to TRBJ2-1; weak D call: TRBD1 (6 bases). Germline V gene lookup returns CDR1 SGHRS and CDR2 YFSETQ. Between the trimmed V and J ends, which lost 4 bases and 3 bases, there was a span of 14 bases. The CDR3 spans 15 residues. CDR3 bases: TGCGCCAGCAGCGCTGCCGGGACAAGCTACAATGAGCAGTTCTTC. Translating it yields CASSAAGTSYNEQFF.

The chain carries TRBV7-9 and TRBJ2-6; D might be TRBD1 (6 bases). CDR1 SEHNR and CDR2 FQNEAQ come from the germline V gene (reference sequence). The CDR3 length is 17 residues. Between the trimmed V and J ends, which lost 11 bases and 1 base, there was a span of 21 bases. CDR3 nucleotide sequence: TGTGCCGTACGCGGAGGACAGTTCGAGTCTGGGGCCAACGTCCTGACTTTC. This encodes CAVRGGQFESGANVLTF.

The chain is built from TRBV20-1 and TRBJ2-7; TRBD1 matches at 7 bases. Trimming cost V 4 bases and J 2 bases; bases outside gene matches: 8. The CDR3 has 14 amino acids. CDR1 and CDR2 (germline): DFQATT, SNEGSKA (reference sequence). The CDR3 region has the DNA TGCAGTGCTACAGACAGGGCCGTGGCCTACGAGCAGTACTTC. It encodes CSATDRAVAYEQYF.

The rearrangement uses TRBV20-1 and TRBJ1-3; D might be TRBD1 (5 bases). Trimming shortened V by 5 bases and J by 0 bases, and 11 bases separated the two germline ends. The CDR3 totals 14 residues. The germline CDR1 and CDR2 sequences are DFQATT and SNEGSKA (reference sequence). The CDR3 here is CSADSGGSGNTIYF. CDR3 in DNA: TGCAGTGCTGATTCCGGGGGCTCTGGAAACACCATATATTTT.

The genes are TRBV12-3 or TRBV12-4 and TRBJ2-2; D is tentatively TRBD1 or TRBD2 (6 bases each). V was clipped by 1 base and J by 5 bases, with 11 bases between them. The CDR3 runs 15 residues. The DNA for the CDR3 is TGTGCCAGCAGTTTAGAGGGGGGAGTAACCGGGGAGCTGTTTTTT. Its protein is CASSLEGGVTGELFF.

The J gene is TRBJ2-7, the V gene TRBV6-1; 15 nucleotides line up with TRBD2. Germline loops: CDR1 MNHNS, CDR2 SASEGT. V lost 9 bases to trimming and J lost 3 bases; unmatched junction nucleotides: 6. CDR3 length: 15 residues. CDR3 amino acids: CASIGTSGGYYEQYF. Here the CDR3 DNA reads TGTGCCAGTATCGGGACTAGCGGGGGGTACTACGAGCAGTACTTC.

This clonotype occurred many times. The chain uses TRBV7-8 and TRBJ1-6, with unresolved D. V gave up 1 base and J gave up 7 bases, with 2 bases separating them. The CDR3 totals 12 residues. The germline V gene encodes CDR1 SGHVS and CDR2 FQNEAQ. DNA of the CDR3: TGTGCCAGCAGCTTAGTAAATTCACCCCTCCACTTT. This gives the protein CASSLVNSPLHF. Filled out from reference TRBV7-8 and TRBJ1-6, the complete variable domain reads GAGVSQSPRYKVAKRGQDVALRCDPISGHVSLFWYQQALGQGPEFLTYFQNEAQLDKSGLPSDRFFAERPEGSVSTLKIQRTQQEDSAVYLCASSLVNSPLHFGNGTRLTVT.

The gene calls are TRBV10-2 and TRBJ2-1, with TRBD2 identical over 13 bases. The CDR3 runs to 16 residues. CDR1 WSHSY and CDR2 SAAADI come from the germline V gene. With V trimmed by 5 bases and J by 3 bases, 4 bases remained unmatched. The CDR3 region is CASSRTSGSVYNEQFF. The CDR3 DNA sequence: TGCGCCAGCAGTCGGACTAGCGGGAGCGTCTACAATGAGCAGTTCTTC.

The chain links TRBV7-2 to TRBJ1-5; 9 nucleotides align to TRBD1. V shed 4 bases and J 7 bases; nucleotides not matched to a gene: 8. The CDR3 is made up of 15 amino acids. Germline V gene data show CDR1 as SGHTA and CDR2 as FQGNSA. CDR3 amino acids: CASSSSRDRDQPQHF. CDR3 DNA: TGTGCCAGCAGCTCGTCCCGGGACAGGGACCAGCCCCAGCATTTT.

V usage is TRBV6-6 and J usage is TRBJ2-3; D possibly corresponds to TRBD1 (6 bases). The ends were cut back, 2 bases at V and 6 bases at J, with 12 bases in the middle. The CDR3 has 14 amino acids. Germline loops: CDR1 MNHNY, CDR2 SVGAGI (reference sequence). This chain's CDR3 is CASSYEDSSDTQYF. CDR3 coding DNA: TGTGCCAGCAGTTACGAGGACAGTTCCGATACGCAGTATTTT.

This clonotype occurred a few times. The chain has TRBV3-1 and TRBJ1-1, with D possibly being TRBD1 (6 bases). The germline V gene has CDR1 LGHDT and CDR2 YNNKEL (reference sequence). V dropped 0 bases and J dropped 6 bases, with 17 bases sitting between them. The CDR3 runs to 16 residues. The CDR3 sequence: CASSQDDTGTRAEAFF. DNA of the CDR3: TGTGCCAGCAGCCAAGATGATACAGGGACGAGAGCTGAAGCTTTCTTT.

This clonotype was observed many times. The rearrangement links TRBV7-8 to TRBJ2-1, with TRBD2 identical over 10 bases. CDR3 length: 15 residues. Germline lookup yields CDR1 SGHVS and CDR2 FQNEAQ. The J segment lost 7 bases and the V segment lost 8 bases, leaving 11 bases of the junction unmatched. This CDR3 is CASLGGLASVNEQFF. The CDR3 DNA follows: TGTGCCAGCTTGGGGGGACTAGCGAGTGTGAATGAGCAGTTCTTC.

There are a few counts of this clonotype. The J gene is TRBJ1-6, the V gene TRBV11-3; 8 bases agree with TRBD1. Looked up from germline, CDR1 is SGHNT and CDR2 is YENEEA. The J segment lost 3 bases and the V segment lost 5 bases, leaving 6 bases of the junction unmatched. The CDR3 length is 16 residues. The CDR3 is CASSMDRAVYNSPLHF. The CDR3 DNA reads TGTGCCAGCAGCATGGACAGGGCCGTCTATAATTCACCCCTCCACTTT.

This clonotype was seen many times. The chain couples TRBV7-6 to TRBJ1-6; 7 positions match TRBD1. The CDR3 extends over 14 amino acids. From germline, CDR1 is SGHVS and CDR2 FNYEAQ. The V segment lost 6 bases and the J segment 6 bases; nucleotides outside the gene matches: 5. As DNA, the CDR3 is TGTGCCAGCAGACAGACAGGGATTAATTCACCCCTCCACTTT. This translates into CASRQTGINSPLHF.

This clonotype was observed a few times. The V gene is TRBV2, the J gene TRBJ2-7; 10 nucleotides match TRBD2. This CDR3 has 15 amino acids. The germline gives CDR1 SNHLY, CDR2 FYNNEI. V shed 6 bases and J 0 bases; nucleotides not matched to a gene: 5. The CDR3 spells CASRLLAGSSYEQYF. The CDR3 region has the DNA TGTGCCAGCAGACTACTAGCGGGGAGCTCCTACGAGCAGTACTTC.

The table lists this clonotype with many counts. The chain couples TRBV6-1 to TRBJ2-2, with D maybe TRBD1 (6 bases). Trimming stripped 6 bases from V and 1 base from J, with 9 bases between. Germline CDR1 and CDR2: MNHNS and SASEGT. CDR3 length equals 14 residues. This CDR3 reads CASSPGQNTGELFF. The DNA for the CDR3 is TGTGCCAGCAGCCCGGGACAGAACACCGGGGAGCTGTTTTTT.

This clonotype has only a few counts. This sequence joins TRBV10-3 and TRBJ2-7; 7 bases are a match to TRBD1. This CDR3 comprises 12 residues. The germline V gene has CDR1 ENHRY and CDR2 SYGVKD. Trimming at V came to 10 bases and at J to 2 bases, leaving 5 bases not matched to a gene. The DNA of the CDR3 is TGTGCCACTGAGACAGGGACCTACGAGCAGTACTTC. This translates into CATETGTYEQYF.

The sample holds many counts of this clonotype. V usage is TRBV24-1 and J usage is TRBJ2-1, with 9 positions matching TRBD2. The CDR3 consists of 16 residues. CDR1 KGHDR and CDR2 SFDVKD come from the germline V gene. Germline trimming cut 6 bases from V and 5 bases from J; bases unmatched to any gene: 10. The CDR3 DNA reads TGTGCCACCAGTTGGAAATCGGGGACTAGCCACAATGAGCAGTTCTTC. It yields the protein CATSWKSGTSHNEQFF.

This clonotype came up many times. The rearrangement joins TRBV20-1 to TRBJ2-5, with 10 bases lining up with TRBD2. The trim removed 6 bases at V and 5 bases at J, leaving 12 bases unmatched. CDR3 size: 15 residues. Germline V CDR1 and CDR2: DFQATT, SNEGSKA (reference sequence). CDR3 protein: CSAPSRAGGPETQYF. DNA for the CDR3: TGCAGTGCCCCAAGCCGAGCGGGGGGGCCGGAGACCCAGTACTTC.

This clonotype was picked up many times. The chain recombines TRBV12-3 or TRBV12-4 with TRBJ2-7, with D tentatively TRBD1 (5 bases). This CDR3 is 12 amino acids long. Trimming took 6 bases from V and 6 from J, leaving 12 bases between them. The CDR3 sequence: CASRTGTGEQYF. The CDR3 nucleotides read TGTGCCAGCAGGACGGGTACAGGCGAGCAGTACTTC.

This chain links TRBV7-6 with TRBJ2-3, with 11 bases fitting TRBD2. Per germline, CDR1 SGHVS and CDR2 FNYEAQ. V lost 4 bases and J lost 1; bases outside the gene matches: 7. The CDR3 extends over 17 amino acids. In DNA form, the CDR3 reads TGTGCCAGCAGCTCCCGGGGGGGACTAGCGGGCACAGATACGCAGTATTTT. Translation gives CASSSRGGLAGTDTQYF.

This clonotype was recorded at least ten times. The chain has TRBV27 and TRBJ2-2; perhaps D is TRBD1 or TRBD2 (5 bases each). V lost 2 bases and J lost 6, with 13 bases in between. Looked up from germline, CDR1 is MNHEY and CDR2 is SMNVEV (reference sequence). This CDR3 has 15 residues. The CDR3 DNA follows: TGTGCCAGCAGTTTAATTCTAGGGACCCCCGGGGAGCTGTTTTTT. This codes for CASSLILGTPGELFF.